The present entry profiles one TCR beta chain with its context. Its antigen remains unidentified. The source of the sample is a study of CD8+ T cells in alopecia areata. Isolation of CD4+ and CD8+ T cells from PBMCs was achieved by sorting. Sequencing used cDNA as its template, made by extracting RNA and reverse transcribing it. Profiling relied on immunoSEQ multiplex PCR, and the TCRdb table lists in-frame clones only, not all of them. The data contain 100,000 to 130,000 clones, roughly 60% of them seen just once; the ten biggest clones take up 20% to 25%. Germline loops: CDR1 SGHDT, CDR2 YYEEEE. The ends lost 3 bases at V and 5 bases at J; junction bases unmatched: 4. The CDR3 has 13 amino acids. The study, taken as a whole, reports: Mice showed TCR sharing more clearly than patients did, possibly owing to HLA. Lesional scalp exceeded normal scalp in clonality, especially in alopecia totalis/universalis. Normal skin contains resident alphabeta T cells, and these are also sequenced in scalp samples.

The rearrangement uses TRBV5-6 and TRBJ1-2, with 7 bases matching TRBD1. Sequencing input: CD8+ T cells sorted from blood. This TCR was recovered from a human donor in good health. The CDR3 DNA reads TGTGCCAGCAGCTCCGGGACAGCTTATGGCTACACCTTC. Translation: CASSSGTAYGYTF.